The source of this T cell receptor beta chain is a study of blood T cells in healthy people across ages. The V gene's germline CDR1 is MNHEY and CDR2 SVGAGI. The CDR3 is 16 residues long. Using a J-beta primer mix together with a sample-barcoded 5' primer, a second PCR was run for roughly 6 to 11 cycles. A single record per CDR3 protein comes from TCRdb applying MiXCR to the 5' RACE reads. The sample holds roughly 790,000 distinct CDR3 sequences, 40% to 45% seen once. Sequencing input: blood. V is TRBV6-5 and J is TRBJ2-1; 10 bases line up with TRBD2. TRBJ2-7 explains the end of the DNA better; the J call may be wrong. The source is a woman between 55 and 75 years old in good health. The CDR3 DNA is TGTGCCAGCAGTAAATCTAGCGGGGGATCCTACAATGAGCAGTACTTC. Amino acids: CASSKSSGGSYNEQYF.